The rows below give T cell receptor beta chains drawn from one sample of a study of blood T cell repertoires in COVID-19. Data came from immunoSEQ multiplex PCR; TCRdb stores just in-frame clones and leaves some out. The sample records nearly 300,000 clones, roughly 80% being singletons. Source material: peripheral blood. Every receptor here comes from a human donor with COVID-19, enrolled during active disease. The donor label of this sample is uncertain. Each CDR3 is given with its conserved first and last residue. The D gene is left open where the match is weak. Only some rows state a clone size, as once, few, many or a class for expanded clones.

j_gene: TRBJ1-1; abundance: .; d_gene: .; v_gene: TRBV4-1; CDR3aa: CASRRGLSTEAFF; CDR3nt: TGCGCCAGCAGGAGGGGGTTAAGCACTGAAGCTTTCTTT
j_gene: TRBJ2-7; abundance: .; d_gene: TRBD2; v_gene: TRBV7-3; CDR3aa: CASQLSGNSYEQYF; CDR3nt: TGTGCCAGCCAACTTAGCGGGAACTCCTACGAGCAGTACTTC
j_gene: TRBJ2-3; abundance: .; d_gene: TRBD2; v_gene: TRBV7-2; CDR3aa: CASSLMASGIKGTQYF; CDR3nt: TGTGCCAGCAGCTTAATGGCTAGCGGTATAAAGGGAACGCAGTATTTT
j_gene: TRBJ2-1; abundance: .; d_gene: .; v_gene: TRBV27; CDR3aa: CASSRRDSYNEQFF; CDR3nt: TGTGCCAGCAGCCGGCGGGACTCCTACAATGAGCAGTTCTTC
j_gene: TRBJ2-1; abundance: .; d_gene: TRBD2; v_gene: TRBV2; CDR3aa: CASSELTAGGDEQFF; CDR3nt: TGTGCCAGCAGTGAATTGACGGCGGGAGGGGATGAGCAGTTCTTC
j_gene: TRBJ2-2; abundance: .; d_gene: TRBD2; v_gene: TRBV28; CDR3aa: CASSLWGLAGGPGELFF; CDR3nt: TGTGCCAGCAGCCTTTGGGGACTAGCGGGAGGGCCCGGGGAGCTGTTTTTT
j_gene: TRBJ1-1; abundance: .; d_gene: TRBD1; v_gene: TRBV28; CDR3aa: CASRYHTGTGNTEAFF; CDR3nt: TGTGCCAGCAGATATCACACCGGGACAGGGAACACTGAAGCTTTCTTT
j_gene: TRBJ1-1; abundance: .; d_gene: .; v_gene: TRBV3-1/TRBV3-2; CDR3aa: CASSYGQTEAFF; CDR3nt: TGTGCCAGCAGCTACGGACAGACTGAAGCTTTCTTT
j_gene: TRBJ2-3; abundance: .; d_gene: .; v_gene: TRBV4-1; CDR3aa: CASRGTGINRDTQYF; CDR3nt: TGCGCCAGCAGGGGGACTGGGATAAATCGAGATACGCAGTATTTT
j_gene: TRBJ1-6; abundance: .; d_gene: .; v_gene: TRBV25-1; CDR3aa: CASSQTTGTHYNSPLHF; CDR3nt: TGTGCCAGCAGTCAAACTACCGGGACACATTATAATTCACCCCTCCACTTT
j_gene: TRBJ2-2; abundance: .; d_gene: TRBD2; v_gene: TRBV5-1; CDR3aa: CASSFVLAGGPTGELFF; CDR3nt: TGCGCCAGCAGCTTCGTGCTAGCGGGAGGGCCAACCGGGGAGCTGTTTTTT
j_gene: TRBJ2-5; abundance: .; d_gene: .; v_gene: TRBV19; CDR3aa: CASSATGSQETQYF; CDR3nt: TGTGCCAGTAGTGCCACCGGGAGCCAAGAGACCCAGTACTTC
j_gene: TRBJ1-6; abundance: .; d_gene: TRBD1; v_gene: TRBV4-1; CDR3aa: CASSPVTQGNSPLHF; CDR3nt: TGCGCCAGCAGCCCAGTCACACAGGGGAACTCACCCCTCCACTTT
j_gene: TRBJ2-2; abundance: few; d_gene: .; v_gene: TRBV7-3; CDR3aa: CASSLNSGEATGELFF; CDR3nt: TGTGCCAGCAGCTTAAACTCGGGGGAGGCCACCGGGGAGCTGTTTTTT
j_gene: TRBJ1-4; abundance: .; d_gene: .; v_gene: TRBV15; CDR3aa: CATSRGQEPNEKLFF; CDR3nt: TGTGCCACCAGCAGAGGGCAGGAACCTAATGAAAAACTGTTTTTT
j_gene: TRBJ1-2; abundance: .; d_gene: .; v_gene: TRBV2; CDR3aa: CASSERGSDGYTF; CDR3nt: TGTGCCAGCAGTGAACGGGGTAGTGATGGCTACACCTTC
j_gene: TRBJ2-1; abundance: .; d_gene: TRBD2; v_gene: TRBV5-4; CDR3aa: CASSGGLAGYNEQFF; CDR3nt: TGTGCCAGCAGCGGCGGACTAGCGGGGTACAATGAGCAGTTCTTC